Listed below are T cell receptor beta chains from one sample, sequenced in a study of T-cell reconstitution after alpha-beta-depleted transplantation in children. TCRdb processed the PCR reads anew with MiXCR; each CDR3 protein has one entry. The sample lists a few hundred thousand distinct CDR3 sequences; approximately 42% were seen once. The sample consisted of PBMCs, taken before TCRalphabeta/CD19-depleted stem cell transplant. All receptors derive from a girl aged 2 to 9 with aplastic anemia, due to receive a stem cell transplant. Each CDR3 is given with its conserved first and last residue. A D gene is named only where the DNA matches it firmly. Not all rows give a size; the values are once, few, many and, for expanded clones, a class.

>.|TRBV12-3/TRBV12-4|TRBJ1-5|.
TGTGCCAGCAGTTTAGTAGGGTCTCAGCCCCAGCATTTT
CASSLVGSQPQHF
>.|TRBV20-1|TRBJ1-5|.
TGCAGTGCTAGTGACAGCGTCAATCAGCCCCAGCATTTT
CSASDSVNQPQHF
>many|TRBV6-5|TRBJ2-3|TRBD2
TGTGCCAGCAGTTACTTCGGTAGCGGGAGAGCATCAGATACGCAGTATTTT
CASSYFGSGRASDTQYF
>.|TRBV20-1|TRBJ2-7|.
TGCAGTGCTAGAGGCACAAACTACGAGCAGTACTTC
CSARGTNYEQYF
>.|TRBV7-3|TRBJ2-1|TRBD2
TGTGCCAGCAGCTTAACTCCGGGAGGGGGAAATGAGCAGTTCTTC
CASSLTPGGGNEQFF
>.|TRBV10-3|TRBJ2-6|.
TGTGCCATCAGGAAGGGGACTGGGGCCAACGTCCTGACTTTC
CAIRKGTGANVLTF
>.|TRBV20-1|TRBJ2-1|.
TGCAGTGAAACCGGGACTCTCTCCTACAATGAGCAGTTCTTC
CSETGTLSYNEQFF
>.|TRBV3-1|TRBJ2-1|.
TGTGCCAGCCTTGTAACAGGGAAGGATGAGCAGTTCTTC
CASLVTGKDEQFF
>many|TRBV5-1|TRBJ2-7|TRBD1
TGCGCCAGCAAATCCGGGGACAGCTTTATCTACGAGCAGTACTTC
CASKSGDSFIYEQYF
>.|TRBV15|TRBJ2-2|.
TGTGCCACCAGCAGAGTTTTCACCGGGGAGCTGTTTTTT
CATSRVFTGELFF
>.|TRBV5-1|TRBJ1-2|.
TGCGCCAGCAGCTTACACGGAGCTAACTATGGCTACACCTTC
CASSLHGANYGYTF
>many|TRBV5-1|TRBJ1-5|.
TGCGCCAGCAGCTACGACAGTACGAGTCAGCCCCAGCATTTT
CASSYDSTSQPQHF
>few|TRBV25-1|TRBJ2-3|.
TGTGCCACAGGGGAGCTGGGTACGCAGTATTTT
CATGELGTQYF
>.|TRBV12-3/TRBV12-4|TRBJ2-7|.
TGTGCCAGCAGCTCCCTACGGGGCGAGCAGTACTTC
CASSSLRGEQYF
>many|TRBV27|TRBJ2-1|TRBD2
TGTGCCAGCAGTTTATCGCCGGGAGGGCCTCGTAGTCCTACCTACAATGAGCAGTTCTTC
CASSLSPGGPRSPTYNEQFF
>few|TRBV12-3/TRBV12-4|TRBJ1-2|.
TGTGCCAGCAGTCCTACTAGGACAGCAGCTAACTATGGCTACACCTTC
CASSPTRTAANYGYTF
>.|TRBV7-2|TRBJ2-1|TRBD2
TGTGCCAGCAGCTTAGAAACTAGCGGGGGGCGCGAGCAGTTCTTC
CASSLETSGGREQFF
>many|TRBV20-1|TRBJ1-4|.
TGCAGTGCTTCTTCAGTGGAATTGAGTGAAAAACTGTTTTTT
CSASSVELSEKLFF
>many|TRBV12-3/TRBV12-4|TRBJ2-4|TRBD2
TGTGCCAGCAGTTTGGGGACTAGCGGGAGTCTACAGTACTTC
CASSLGTSGSLQYF
>many|TRBV5-6|TRBJ1-5|TRBD1
TGTGCCAGCAGCATAAGGGGGCAAGGAAATCAGCCCCAGCATTTT
CASSIRGQGNQPQHF
>.|TRBV9|TRBJ2-7|TRBD2
TGTGCCAGCAGCGTAGTACCTAGCGGGAAGGGCTACGAGCAGTACTTC
CASSVVPSGKGYEQYF
>many|TRBV7-6|TRBJ2-1|.
TGTGCCAGCAGCTTAAATCGGGCCGAGTGGGGTGAGCAGTTCTTC
CASSLNRAEWGEQFF
>.|TRBV10-3|TRBJ1-4|.
TGTGCCATCAGTGAGTCTGTCGGACAGCGTAATGAAAAACTGTTTTTT
CAISESVGQRNEKLFF
>.|TRBV7-9|TRBJ2-7|TRBD1
TGTGCCAGCAGCAAGGACAGGTCCTACGAGCAGTACTTC
CASSKDRSYEQYF
>.|TRBV5-1|TRBJ2-7|TRBD1
TGCGCCAGCAGCCCGGACAGGGGGCGGTACGAGCAGTACTTC
CASSPDRGRYEQYF
>.|TRBV2|TRBJ2-5|TRBD1
TGTGCCAGCAACCGGGACAGGGGATCCCAAGAGACCCAGTACTTC
CASNRDRGSQETQYF
>many|TRBV5-1|TRBJ1-2|.
TGCGCCAGCAGCTTCCGTCAGGGGTATGGCTACACCTTC
CASSFRQGYGYTF
>few|TRBV9|TRBJ2-2|.
TGTGCCAGCAGCGTACAGGACGGGAACTACACCGGGGAGCTGTTTTTT
CASSVQDGNYTGELFF
>.|TRBV15|TRBJ2-2|.
TGTGCCACCAGCAGAGATCAGGCAGGGTGGAACACCGGGGAGCTGTTTTTT
CATSRDQAGWNTGELFF
>many|TRBV7-2|TRBJ1-4|.
TGTGCCAGCAGCTTGCCGGGAGCTAATGAAAAACTGTTTTTT
CASSLPGANEKLFF
>few|TRBV5-1|TRBJ2-7|.
TGCGCCAGCAGCGTGGACATCTCCTACGAGCAGTACTTC
CASSVDISYEQYF
>many|TRBV5-1|TRBJ2-1|TRBD2
TGCGCCAGCAGCCCTTTCGCGGGAGCCAATGAGCAGTTCTTC
CASSPFAGANEQFF
>.|TRBV4-2|TRBJ1-4|.
TGTGCCAGCAGCCAGGACGGACTTAATGAAAAACTGTTTTTT
CASSQDGLNEKLFF
>.|TRBV29-1|TRBJ1-2|.
TGCAGCGTTGAAGAAGAGGGTTACTATGGCTACACCTTC
CSVEEEGYYGYTF
>.|TRBV29-1|TRBJ1-1|TRBD1
TGCAGCGTTGATCGTCGCATCCGGGACAGGGGGGACACTGAAGCTTTCTTT
CSVDRRIRDRGDTEAFF
>.|TRBV28|TRBJ1-4|.
TGTGCCAGCAGTTGGACTGCTGGAACTAATGAAAAACTGTTTTTT
CASSWTAGTNEKLFF
>.|TRBV5-1|TRBJ2-7|TRBD1
TGCGCCAGCAGCCCCGGGACAGGGTCTTCCGAGCAGTACTTC
CASSPGTGSSEQYF
>.|TRBV7-6|TRBJ2-3|TRBD2
TGTGCCAGCAGCTTAGCGGGTTTCCCTAGCGGGATTGATACGCAGTATTTT
CASSLAGFPSGIDTQYF
>.|TRBV20-1|TRBJ2-7|TRBD2
TGCAGTGCTAGACCCACCTCTAGCGGGAGCCTTGGCTCCTACGAGCAGTACTTC
CSARPTSSGSLGSYEQYF
>.|TRBV12-5|TRBJ2-1|TRBD2
TGTGCTAGTGGTTTGGTGACTAGCGGGAGAGTTTTCAATGAGCAGTTCTTC
CASGLVTSGRVFNEQFF
>.|TRBV20-1|TRBJ1-1|.
TGCAGTGCTAGAGATCGAGACAGCCCCTTAAGGTTTGGAGCTTTCTTT
CSARDRDSPLRFGAFF
>.|TRBV20-1|TRBJ1-6|.
TGCAGTGCTAGAGAGGGGGAAACGGTGGCTAATTCACCCCTCCACTTT
CSAREGETVANSPLHF
>.|TRBV6-5|TRBJ2-6|.
TGTGCCAGCAGTTCCGAGACTAGTTCCCTCTCTGGGGCCAACGTCCTGACTTTC
CASSSETSSLSGANVLTF
>.|TRBV20-1|TRBJ1-2|TRBD1
TGCAGTGCTAGCGGTGGGGTAGGGACAGCCTCAAACTATGGCTACACCTTC
CSASGGVGTASNYGYTF
>.|TRBV20-1|TRBJ2-7|.
TGCAGTGCTAGTCATAGAGCGGGTTACGAGCAGTACTTC
CSASHRAGYEQYF
>.|TRBV20-1|TRBJ2-7|TRBD2
TGCAGTGCTAGAGGGGTGGGACTAGCGGGACTGAACTACGAGCAGTACTTC
CSARGVGLAGLNYEQYF
>few|TRBV2|TRBJ2-1|.
TGTGCCAGCAGGGCTACCGGGATTCACAATGAGCAGTTCTTC
CASRATGIHNEQFF
>many|TRBV6-5|TRBJ2-1|.
TGTGCCAGCAGTTACGGGGTTAGCTCCTACAATGAGCAGTTCTTC
CASSYGVSSYNEQFF
>many|TRBV7-3|TRBJ2-2|.
TGTGCCAGCAGCTTAAAAGCGACCTTGAACACCGGGGAGCTGTTTTTT
CASSLKATLNTGELFF
>many|TRBV5-6|TRBJ1-5|.
TGTGCCAGCAGCCCGTGGGGGGGGAATCAGCCCCAGCATTTT
CASSPWGGNQPQHF
>many|TRBV3-1|TRBJ1-2|TRBD1
TGTGCCAGCAGACTTACAGGGGCTAACTATGGCTACACCTTC
CASRLTGANYGYTF
>.|TRBV7-9|TRBJ1-2|.
TGTGCCAGCAGCTTGTACGACAGCCCTAACTATGGCTACACCTTC
CASSLYDSPNYGYTF
>.|TRBV15|TRBJ2-6|.
TGTGCCACCAGCAGAGATTATGGTGGGGGCACTGGGGCCAACGTCCTGACTTTC
CATSRDYGGGTGANVLTF
>few|TRBV7-3|TRBJ2-1|.
TGTGCCAGCAGCTTAAACGGGGACTTCTACAATGAGCAGTTCTTC
CASSLNGDFYNEQFF
>many|TRBV9|TRBJ2-3|.
TGTGCCAGCAGCGTAGAGCCGGGGCCACTCCCAGATACGCAGTATTTT
CASSVEPGPLPDTQYF
>.|TRBV7-9|TRBJ2-1|.
TGTGCCAGCAGCCCGGACCTAACTCGCGACAATGAGCAGTTCTTC
CASSPDLTRDNEQFF
>once|TRBV2|TRBJ2-5|TRBD2
TGTGCCAGCAGCACAGACCTAGCGGCGGAAGAGACCCAGTACTTC
CASSTDLAAEETQYF